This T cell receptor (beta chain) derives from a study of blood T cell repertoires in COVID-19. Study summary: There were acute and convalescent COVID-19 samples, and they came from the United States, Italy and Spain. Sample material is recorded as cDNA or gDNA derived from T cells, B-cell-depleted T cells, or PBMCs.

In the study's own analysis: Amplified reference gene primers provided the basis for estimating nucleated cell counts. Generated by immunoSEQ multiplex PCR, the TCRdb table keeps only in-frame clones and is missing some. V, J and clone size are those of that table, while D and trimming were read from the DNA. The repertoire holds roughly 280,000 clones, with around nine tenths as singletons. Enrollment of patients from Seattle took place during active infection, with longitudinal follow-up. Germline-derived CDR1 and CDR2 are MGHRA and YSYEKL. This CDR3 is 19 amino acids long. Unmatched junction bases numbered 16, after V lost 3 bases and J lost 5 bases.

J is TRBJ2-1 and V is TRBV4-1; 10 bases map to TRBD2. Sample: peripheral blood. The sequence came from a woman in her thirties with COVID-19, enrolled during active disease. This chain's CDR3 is CASSQRPVGGTSEDNEQFF. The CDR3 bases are TGCGCCAGCAGCCAGCGACCGGTAGGAGGGACTAGCGAGGACAATGAGCAGTTCTTC.